The source of this TCR beta chain is a study of T-cell reconstitution after alpha-beta-depleted transplantation in children. The length of the CDR3 is 15 residues. The V and J ends lost 5 bases and 4 bases respectively, with 17 bases between them. From germline, CDR1 is SGHTA and CDR2 FQGTGA. In this sample, this clonotype turned up many times. For TCRbeta, the library was prepared with unique molecular identifiers. From the PCR reads, TCRdb called clonotypes with MiXCR, one entry per CDR3 protein. Among about 230,000 distinct CDR3 sequences listed, around 9.7% were seen once. The sequencing used PBMCs from the stem cell graft donor, collected from the stem cell graft. This clonotype was sampled from a human donor who donated a stem cell graft to a child with SCID. The genes are TRBV7-3 and TRBJ2-5, with D perhaps TRBD1 or TRBD2 (5 bases each). CDR3 protein: CASSPRRGLGETQYF. The CDR3 coding sequence is TGTGCCAGCAGCCCCCGTCGGGGCTTGGGAGAGACCCAGTACTTC.